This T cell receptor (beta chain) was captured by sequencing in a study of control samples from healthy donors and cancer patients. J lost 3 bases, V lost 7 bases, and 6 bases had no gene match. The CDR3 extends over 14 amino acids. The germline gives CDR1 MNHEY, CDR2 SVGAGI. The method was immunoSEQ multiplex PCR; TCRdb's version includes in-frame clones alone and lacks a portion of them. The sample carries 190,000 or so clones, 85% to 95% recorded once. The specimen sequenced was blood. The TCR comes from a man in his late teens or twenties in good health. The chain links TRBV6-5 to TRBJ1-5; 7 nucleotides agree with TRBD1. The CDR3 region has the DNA TGTGCCAGCAAGGCAGGGGGTAACAATCAGCCCCAGCATTTT. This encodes CASKAGGNNQPQHF.